One sample yielded the 21 T cell receptor beta chains listed below, sequenced in a study of T-cell reconstitution after alpha-beta-depleted transplantation in children. For TCRbeta, the library was prepared with unique molecular identifiers. TCRdb re-derived calls from the PCR reads in MiXCR, one entry per CDR3 protein. The top ten clones hold about a tenth of a sample with 250,000 to 400,000 distinct CDR3 sequences, around 25% of them seen once. The material sequenced was PBMCs, mostly from graft donor cells, taken 180 days after TCRalphabeta/CD19-depleted stem cell transplant. The receptors originated from a male patient aged 10 to 17 who had a stem cell transplant for acute lymphoblastic leukemia, so the T cells may come from the graft donor.

This clonotype was counted ten times or more. The rearrangement links TRBV7-2 to TRBJ2-5; TRBD2 agrees at 14 bases. This CDR3 is built from 16 residues. With V trimmed by 5 bases and J by 4 bases, 6 bases remained unmatched. Germline V gives CDR1 SGHTA, CDR2 FQGNSA. As DNA, the CDR3 is TGTGCCAGCAGCCTAGGGGGACTAGCGGGAGTAGAGACCCAGTACTTC. This translates into CASSLGGLAGVETQYF. Combining the CDR3 with reference TRBV7-2 and TRBJ2-5 gives the whole variable domain GAGVSQSPSNKVTEKGKDVELRCDPISGHTALYWYRQSLGQGLEFLIYFQGNSAPDKSGLPSDRFSAERTGGSVSTLTIQRTQQEDSAVYLCASSLGGLAGVETQYFGPGTRLLVL.

This clonotype is a singleton in its sample. The chain is built from TRBV19 and TRBJ2-7, with 7 bases aligning to TRBD1. The CDR3 covers 11 residues. The V segment lost 9 bases and the J segment 6 bases; nucleotides outside the gene matches: 5. Germline V gives CDR1 LNHDA, CDR2 SQIVND (reference sequence). DNA for the CDR3: TGTGCCAGCCGACAGGGCGGCGAGCAGTACTTC. It codes for CASRQGGEQYF. The variable domain in full, with the rest retrieved from reference TRBV19 and TRBJ2-7, is DGGITQSPKYLFRKEGQNVTLSCEQNLNHDAMYWYRQDPGQGLRLIYYSQIVNDFQKGDIAEGYSVSREKKESFPLTVTSAQKNPTAFYLCASRQGGEQYFGPGTRLTVT.

This rearrangement joins TRBV21-1 to TRBJ1-4; the D call of TRBD1 is as the table states it, not checked on the DNA. TRBV21-1 is flagged as a pseudogene. The CDR3 is 16 amino acids. The CDR3 reads CASSKVSGAPHEKLFF. The CDR3 DNA sequence: TGTGCCAGCAGCAAAGTTTCCGGGGCCCCCCATGAAAAACTGTTTTTT.

The chain uses TRBV10-3 and TRBJ2-5; TRBD2 aligns across 13 bases. Germline V gene sequence: CDR1 ENHRY, CDR2 SYGVKD. With V trimmed by 5 bases and J by 2 bases, 8 bases remained unmatched. The CDR3 totals 17 residues. CDR3 amino acids: CAISNNPGLAGQETQYF. The CDR3 nucleotides are TGTGCCATCAGTAATAACCCGGGACTAGCGGGACAAGAGACCCAGTACTTC.

This clonotype has more than one count but fewer than ten. The rearrangement joins TRBV2 to TRBJ2-7, with a tentative D call TRBD1 (6 bases). The germline V gene encodes CDR1 SNHLY and CDR2 FYNNEI. The CDR3 extends over 13 amino acids. Trimming pared 6 bases from V and 2 bases from J, leaving 11 bases between. Written as DNA, the CDR3 is TGTGCCAGCAGAGTGGACAGAGCCTACGAGCAGTACTTC. It encodes CASRVDRAYEQYF.

A word on this clonotype: No conserved phenylalanine or tryptophan is present at the end of the CDR3, so a read error is the likely explanation. The chain combines TRBV5-1 with TRBJ2-5; D gene ambiguous. CDR3 length equals 11 residues. Between the trimmed V and J ends, which lost 5 bases and 9 bases, there was a span of 11 bases. The germline gives CDR1 SGHRS, CDR2 YFSETQ. The CDR3 loop is CASRRWGSQYL. The DNA of the CDR3 is TGCGCCAGCAGGCGTTGGGGTTCCCAGTACTTG.

The rearrangement links TRBV5-1 to TRBJ2-5, with D possibly TRBD1 on 6 matching bases. Trimming left V 0 bases short and J 5 bases short, with 11 bases between. Germline assignment: CDR1 SGHRS and CDR2 YFSETQ. The CDR3 contains 14 residues. This CDR3 is CASSLAGAAETQYF. DNA for the CDR3: TGCGCCAGCAGCTTGGCAGGGGCGGCGGAGACCCAGTACTTC.

This clonotype occurred a few times. This chain connects TRBV20-1 to TRBJ2-6; perhaps TRBD1 as D (5 bases). Germline CDR1 and CDR2: DFQATT and SNEGSKA (reference sequence). V lost 6 bases to trimming and J lost 0 bases, with 18 bases between them. This CDR3 comprises 17 residues. The CDR3 reads CSAPSGWLSSGANVLTF. In DNA, the CDR3 is TGCAGTGCCCCTTCAGGGTGGTTATCCTCTGGGGCCAACGTCCTGACTTTC.

There are a few counts of this clonotype. This chain joins TRBV5-1 and TRBJ2-5, with no clear D. The CDR3 is 14 residues long. CDR1 is SGHRS and CDR2 is YFSETQ in the germline V gene. V was pared by 1 base and J by 1 base, with 8 bases between. The chain's CDR3 is CASSLITAQETQYF. CDR3 nucleotide sequence: TGCGCCAGCAGCTTGATAACGGCCCAAGAGACCCAGTACTTC.

The chain is built from TRBV29-1 and TRBJ2-1; D unclear. CDR3 length: 11 residues. CDR1 is SQVTM and CDR2 is ANQGSEA in the germline V gene. V lost 4 bases, J lost 8 bases, and 9 bases lay in between. The CDR3 sequence: CSVAENHEQFF. The DNA for the CDR3 is TGCAGCGTTGCCGAGAATCATGAGCAGTTCTTC.

This clonotype occurred a few times. CDR3 region: CSAPNFGQDYGYTF. DNA for the CDR3: TGCAGTGCCCCGAACTTTGGGCAAGACTATGGCTACACCTTC. The chain uses TRBV20-1 and TRBJ1-2; the D is unclear. Trimming stripped 6 bases from V and 3 bases from J, with 17 bases between. The CDR3 extends over 14 amino acids. Germline loops: CDR1 DFQATT, CDR2 SNEGSKA (reference sequence).

The chain couples TRBV6-6 to TRBJ2-5; the D call may be TRBD1 or TRBD2 (5 bases each). Germline CDR1 and CDR2: MNHNY and SVGAGI (reference sequence). The CDR3 consists of 12 residues. V gave up 4 bases and J gave up 2 bases, with 5 bases separating them. The CDR3 nucleotides read TGTGCCAGCAGTTGGGGGCAAGAGACCCAGTACTTC. Its translation is CASSWGQETQYF.

The V call is TRBV5-6, the J call TRBJ2-3; 11 bases align to TRBD2. CDR1 and CDR2 (germline): SGHDT, YYEEEE. The CDR3 consists of 20 residues. The V and J ends lost 4 bases and 3 bases, in that order; junction bases with no gene match: 19. CDR3 nucleotides: TGTGCCAGCAGCGCCTTACTAGCGGGAGTCAATATAATTAGTACAGATACGCAGTATTTT. Protein: CASSALLAGVNIISTDTQYF.

The table lists this clonotype with a few counts. This rearrangement joins TRBV5-1 to TRBJ2-1, with D unclear. Germline V lookup: CDR1 SGHRS, CDR2 YFSETQ. The CDR3 loop spans 14 amino acids. V was clipped by 1 base and J by 1 base, with 6 bases between them. The CDR3: CASSLPKSYNEQFF. CDR3 nucleotides: TGCGCCAGCAGCTTGCCTAAGTCCTACAATGAGCAGTTCTTC.

This clonotype was seen a few times. This sequence joins TRBV7-8 and TRBJ2-7, with TRBD1 matching over 7 bases. Trimming took 4 bases from V and 4 from J; bases not matched to a gene: 19. The CDR3 runs to 18 residues. Germline-derived CDR1 and CDR2 are SGHVS and FQNEAQ. The CDR3, as DNA: TGTGCCAGCAGCTACGGACAGGTATCGGCGCGGTCCCCGTACGAGCAGTACTTC. Translation: CASSYGQVSARSPYEQYF.

The J gene is TRBJ2-7, the V gene TRBV12-3 or TRBV12-4; D is undetermined. Between the trimmed V and J ends, which lost 7 bases and 3 bases, there was a span of 10 bases. The CDR3 loop spans 12 amino acids. CDR3 in DNA: TGTGCCAGCACCTACGACGGCTACGAGCAGTACTTC. Its protein product is CASTYDGYEQYF.

This clonotype has more than one count but fewer than ten. The gene calls are TRBV6-1 and TRBJ2-7; TRBD1 matches 7 bases. The CDR3 contains 16 residues. Germline CDR1 MNHNS, CDR2 SASEGT. V trimming: 6 bases; J trimming: 3 bases; junction bases outside the gene matches: 14. The chain's CDR3 is CASRPYSTTGVYEQYF. Written as DNA, the CDR3 is TGTGCCAGCAGGCCCTACAGCACTACAGGGGTCTACGAGCAGTACTTC.

This clonotype was detected only a few times. This sequence joins TRBV7-2 and TRBJ2-5, with TRBD1 matching over 9 bases. CDR1 SGHTA and CDR2 FQGNSA come from the germline V gene. V shed 5 bases and J 2 bases; nucleotides not matched to a gene: 6. CDR3 length equals 15 residues. The CDR3 reads CASSIQGARQETQYF. CDR3 nucleotides: TGTGCCAGCAGCATACAGGGGGCTCGTCAAGAGACCCAGTACTTC.

This chain links TRBV29-1 with TRBJ2-3; D possibly corresponds to TRBD2 (6 bases). The V end lost 6 bases, the J end lost 4 bases, and 20 bases lay between the germline ends. Germline CDR1 is SQVTM and CDR2 is ANQGSEA. The CDR3 covers 15 residues. In DNA form, the CDR3 reads TGCAGCGTGACCCGGGGAGGTGGGTCGGCAGATACGCAGTATTTT. It translates to CSVTRGGGSADTQYF.

This clonotype turned up a few times. The CDR3 loop reads CATSGSTSAKTNEQFF. The CDR3 DNA sequence: TGTGCCACCAGTGGCTCGACTAGCGCCAAAACCAATGAGCAGTTCTTC. The chain uses TRBV24-1 and TRBJ2-1, with 8 bases lining up with TRBD2. This CDR3 is 16 amino acids long. With 5 bases clipped from V and 6 bases from J, the junction kept 11 bases outside the gene matches. Germline V CDR1 and CDR2: KGHDR, SFDVKD.

This clonotype was counted a few times. The chain couples TRBV6-1 to TRBJ1-1; 9 nucleotides line up with TRBD1. The CDR3 sequence is 14 residues long. Looked up from germline, CDR1 is MNHNS and CDR2 is SASEGT. Trimming at V came to 6 bases and at J to 4 bases, leaving 6 bases not matched to a gene. The CDR3 region has the DNA TGTGCCAGCAGAGTACAGGGGGCGATCACTGAAGCTTTCTTT. It translates to CASRVQGAITEAFF.